A single sample gave rise to the 22 T cell receptor beta chains below, sequenced in a study of T cells in Graves' hyperthyroidism and ophthalmopathy. TCR beta CDR3 regions were amplified from RNA. The HTBI primer set served for first-round RT-PCR of the TCR CDR3. TCRdb re-derived calls from the multiplex PCR reads in MiXCR, one entry per CDR3 protein. The sample records 500,000 to 650,000 distinct CDR3 sequences, 35% to 50% being singletons. The sequencing input was peripheral blood or thyroid tissue (not recorded which). These receptors were obtained from an adult woman with Graves' disease, either hyperthyroidism or ophthalmopathy (not recorded which).

The rearrangement links TRBV28 to TRBJ2-2, with 8 bases aligning to TRBD1. The CDR3 loop spans 18 amino acids. After removal of 3 bases from V and 2 bases from J, the junction contained 11 bases not matched to a gene. Germline loops: CDR1 MDHEN, CDR2 SYDVKM. The CDR3 is CASSFWTGSWLNTGELFF. The DNA of the CDR3 is TGTGCCAGCAGTTTCTGGACAGGGAGTTGGCTAAACACCGGGGAGCTGTTTTTT.

This clonotype was counted between two and nine times. The rearrangement uses TRBV29-1 and TRBJ2-3; D perhaps matches TRBD2 (6 bases). This CDR3 contains 13 residues. From germline, CDR1 is SQVTM and CDR2 ANQGSEA. Between the trimmed V and J ends, which lost 5 bases and 1 base, there was a span of 10 bases. This CDR3 reads CSVTGVGTDTQYF. CDR3 nucleotide sequence: TGCAGCGTTACGGGAGTTGGCACAGATACGCAGTATTTT.

This clonotype was picked up many times. V and J are TRBV6-1 and TRBJ2-7; D gene uncertain. Germline V lookup: CDR1 MNHNS, CDR2 SASEGT. The length of the CDR3 is 15 residues. The V end was cut by 11 bases, the J end by 0 bases, with 20 bases between. The CDR3 sequence is CALRPSAFNSYEQYF. CDR3 nucleotide sequence: TGTGCCCTACGTCCCAGCGCCTTTAACTCCTACGAGCAGTACTTC.

This clonotype was counted ten times or more. This chain connects TRBV2 to TRBJ2-2; perhaps TRBD1 as D (7 bases). Germline CDR1 SNHLY, CDR2 FYNNEI. This CDR3 contains 14 residues. V lost 8 bases and J 4 bases, leaving 14 bases between the germline ends. For the CDR3, the DNA is TGTGCCAGCGGAAACAGGGGAGGCACCGGGGAGCTGTTTTTT. Its protein is CASGNRGGTGELFF. The full variable domain, its missing parts supplied by reference TRBV2 and TRBJ2-2, is EPEVTQTPSHQVTQMGQEVILRCVPISNHLYFYWYRQILGQKVEFLVSFYNNEISEKSEIFDDQFSVERPDGSNFTLKIRSTKLEDSAMYFCASGNRGGTGELFFGEGSRLTVL.

The chain links TRBV7-9 to TRBJ1-3; unclear D gene. V lost 2 bases to trimming and J lost 2 bases, with 7 bases between them. Germline-derived CDR1 and CDR2 are SEHNR and FQNEAQ (reference sequence). The CDR3 loop spans 14 amino acids. CDR3 in DNA: TGTGCCAGCAGCTTATTGAGCACTGGAAACACCATATATTTT. Protein sequence: CASSLLSTGNTIYF.

The table lists this clonotype with many counts. The chain employs TRBV15 and TRBJ2-6, with no clear D. Germline values: CDR1 LNHNV, CDR2 YYDKDF (reference sequence). V was clipped by 0 bases and J by 4 bases, with 10 bases between them. The CDR3 contains 16 residues. CDR3 protein: CATSRDLRTGANVLTF. In DNA form, the CDR3 reads TGTGCCACCAGCAGAGATCTGAGAACAGGGGCCAACGTCCTGACTTTC.

The chain combines TRBV11-1 with TRBJ2-5, with TRBD1 as a possible D gene (5 bases). The CDR3 spans 17 residues. Trimming removed 2 bases from V and 3 bases from J, with 19 bases in between. Germline V gene sequence: CDR1 SGHAT, CDR2 FQDESV (reference sequence). The DNA for the CDR3 is TGTGCCAGCAGCTTAAGGCAGGGTAGGGTCAAAGAAGAGACCCAGTACTTC. Amino acid sequence: CASSLRQGRVKEETQYF.

This clonotype has at least ten counts. The chain recombines TRBV9 with TRBJ1-5; unclear D gene. Germline CDR1 SGDLS, CDR2 YYNGEE. The CDR3 is 14 residues long. Trimming took 3 bases from V and 4 from J, leaving 11 bases between them. The CDR3, as DNA: TGTGCCAGCAGCGGAGGGTCGGGGAATCAGCCCCAGCATTTT. Encoded protein: CASSGGSGNQPQHF.

Regarding this clonotype: A clone one base away is much larger, so this may be a read error. The chain couples TRBV2 to TRBJ2-7; a possible D gene is TRBD2 (6 bases). CDR3 length: 14 residues. Germline CDR1 SNHLY, CDR2 FYNNEI. V lost 4 bases and J 6 bases, leaving 16 bases between the germline ends. CDR3 in amino acids: CASSVSGGACEQYF. In nucleotides, the CDR3 is TGTGCCAGCAGTGTGTCCGGGGGAGCCTGCGAGCAGTACTTC.

The genes are TRBV7-2 and TRBJ1-1; no clear D gene. The V and J ends lost 1 base and 9 bases respectively, with 18 bases between them. The CDR3 is 15 amino acids. CDR1 is SGHTA, CDR2 FQGNSA, per germline. CDR3 in amino acids: CASSLGTQSHLQAFF. The DNA of the CDR3 is TGTGCCAGCAGCTTAGGGACTCAATCCCATTTACAAGCTTTCTTT.

This clonotype was found many times. The chain links TRBV6-2 or TRBV6-3 to TRBJ2-5; TRBD2 matches 9 bases. This CDR3 contains 15 residues. J gave up 4 bases and V 4 bases, and 7 bases lay outside the gene matches. Germline V CDR1 and CDR2: MNHEY, SVGEGT. Written as DNA, the CDR3 is TGTGCCAGCAGTTCGGTGACTAGCGGTGCAGAGACCCAGTACTTC. Its translation: CASSSVTSGAETQYF.

This clonotype was observed at least ten times. This chain joins TRBV19 and TRBJ2-5; 7 nucleotides align to TRBD1. CDR1 and CDR2 (germline): LNHDA, SQIVND (reference sequence). V lost 4 bases, J lost 4 bases, and 9 bases stayed unmatched. The CDR3 extends over 15 amino acids. CDR3 protein: CASSTHRGLAETQYF. The CDR3 nucleotides read TGTGCCAGTAGTACCCACAGGGGATTAGCAGAGACCCAGTACTTC.

V is TRBV3-1 and J is TRBJ1-3, with D unresolved. Trimming took 1 base from V and 8 from J, leaving 6 bases between them. The CDR3 runs 12 residues. Germline V gives CDR1 LGHDT, CDR2 YNNKEL (reference sequence). The DNA of the CDR3 is TGTGCCAGCAGCCAAGGTCACGACACCATATATTTT. Translation gives CASSQGHDTIYF.

This clonotype was seen only a few times. The chain carries TRBV5-1 and TRBJ1-1; D call uncertain. The CDR3 is 14 amino acids. Germline CDR1 SGHRS, CDR2 YFSETQ. V lost 0 bases to trimming and J lost 1 base, with 7 bases between them. The CDR3 region has the DNA TGCGCCAGCAGCTTGGACACGACGAACACTGAAGCTTTCTTT. It yields the protein CASSLDTTNTEAFF.

This clonotype was counted ten times or more. In nucleotides, the CDR3 is TGCGCCAGCAGCACTAGCGGATTTGGCACCGGGGAGCTGTTTTTT. It encodes CASSTSGFGTGELFF. The chain is built from TRBV5-1 and TRBJ2-2; TRBD2 matches 8 bases. The CDR3 runs to 15 residues. Trimming took 4 bases from V and 4 from J; bases not matched to a gene: 6. Germline V gene lookup returns CDR1 SGHRS and CDR2 YFSETQ.

The rearrangement links TRBV24-1 to TRBJ1-2; D remains ambiguous. Germline CDR1 KGHDR, CDR2 SFDVKD. Trimming cost V 5 bases and J 4 bases, with 13 bases left between them. The CDR3 consists of 14 residues. CDR3 in amino acids: CATSVCGRPYGYTF. Here the CDR3 DNA reads TGTGCCACCAGTGTATGCGGGAGGCCCTATGGCTACACCTTC.

The gene calls are TRBV10-3 and TRBJ2-7; D may correspond to TRBD1 or TRBD2 (6 bases each). CDR3 length equals 14 residues. Trimming stripped 2 bases from V and 3 bases from J, with 11 bases between. Germline CDR1 and CDR2: ENHRY and SYGVKD. The CDR3 region is CAISERGVNYEQYF. The CDR3 region has the DNA TGTGCCATCAGTGAGAGGGGGGTCAACTACGAGCAGTACTTC.

V is TRBV20-1 and J is TRBJ2-7; tentatively, D is TRBD1 (6 bases). Deletions cut 5 bases from V and 4 bases from J, with 18 bases between. Germline lookup yields CDR1 DFQATT and CDR2 SNEGSKA (reference sequence). This CDR3 is 14 amino acids long. This chain's CDR3 is CSAGVRQEPYEQYF. The CDR3 coding sequence is TGCAGTGCTGGGGTGAGACAGGAGCCATACGAGCAGTACTTC.

This clonotype occurred a few times. The genes are TRBV5-1 and TRBJ1-1; 9 bases map to TRBD1. J was trimmed by 7 bases and V by 4 bases; bases with no gene match: 5. The germline V gene encodes CDR1 SGHRS and CDR2 YFSETQ. This CDR3 has 13 amino acids. Here the CDR3 reads CASSGGTGYEAFF. The CDR3 DNA reads as TGCGCCAGCAGCGGAGGGACAGGGTATGAAGCTTTCTTT. Supplemented by reference TRBV5-1 and TRBJ1-1, the full variable domain reads KAGVTQTPRYLIKTRGQQVTLSCSPISGHRSVSWYQQTPGQGLQFLFEYFSETQRNKGNFPGRFSGRQFSNSRSEMNVSTLELGDSALYLCASSGGTGYEAFFGQGTRLTVV.

The CDR3 coding sequence is TGTGCCAGCCGGGGGGAGGACTATGGCTACACCTTC. This codes for CASRGEDYGYTF. The rearrangement uses TRBV6-1 and TRBJ1-2; a weak D match, TRBD1 (5 bases). V was shortened by 8 bases and J by 3 bases, with 10 bases between the two germline ends. The CDR3 loop spans 12 amino acids. CDR1 and CDR2 (germline): MNHNS, SASEGT.

As regards this clonotype: One base away lies a much larger clone, so this may be a sequencing read error. The chain has TRBV3-1 and TRBJ1-1; unclear D gene. The CDR3 is 13 residues long. Per the germline V gene, CDR1 is LGHDT and CDR2 is YNNKEL (reference sequence). The chain's CDR3 is CASSQDLTAEASF. For the CDR3, the DNA is TGTGCCAGCAGCCAAGATCTTACAGCTGAAGCTTCCTTT.

The chain carries TRBV6-1 and TRBJ2-7; D is unresolved. The CDR3 extends over 14 amino acids. The germline CDR1 and CDR2 sequences are MNHNS and SASEGT. V gave up 8 bases and J gave up 3 bases, with 17 bases separating them. DNA of the CDR3: TGTGCCAGCCGCCTATCGGAGTTCTTCTACGAGCAGTACTTC. This encodes CASRLSEFFYEQYF.